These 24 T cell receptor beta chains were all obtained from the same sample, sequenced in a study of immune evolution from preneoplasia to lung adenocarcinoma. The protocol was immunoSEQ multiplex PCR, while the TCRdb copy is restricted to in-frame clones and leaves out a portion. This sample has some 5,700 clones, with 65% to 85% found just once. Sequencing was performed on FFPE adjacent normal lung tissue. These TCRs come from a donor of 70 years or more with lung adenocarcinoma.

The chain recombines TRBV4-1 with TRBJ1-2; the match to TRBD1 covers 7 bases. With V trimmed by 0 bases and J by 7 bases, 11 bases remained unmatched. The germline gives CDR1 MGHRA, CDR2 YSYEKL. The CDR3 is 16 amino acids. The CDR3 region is CASSQDGGQGVGGYTF. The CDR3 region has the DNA TGCGCCAGCAGCCAAGATGGGGGGCAGGGGGTAGGTGGCTACACCTTC.

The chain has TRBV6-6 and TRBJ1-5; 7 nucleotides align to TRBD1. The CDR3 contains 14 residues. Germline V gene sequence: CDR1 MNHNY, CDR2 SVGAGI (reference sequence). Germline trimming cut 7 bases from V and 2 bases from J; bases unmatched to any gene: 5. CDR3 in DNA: TGTGCCAGCAATCTGCAGGGGGGCAATCAGCCCCAGCATTTT. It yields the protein CASNLQGGNQPQHF.

The CDR3 nucleotides are TGCGCCAGCAGTCGCCAGGGGGTGTATGAGCAGTTCTTC. Translation gives CASSRQGVYEQFF. This chain joins TRBV10-2 and TRBJ2-1; 7 bases map to TRBD1. Germline V lookup: CDR1 WSHSY, CDR2 SAAADI. Unmatched junction bases numbered 6, after V lost 5 bases and J lost 8 bases. The CDR3 has 13 residues.

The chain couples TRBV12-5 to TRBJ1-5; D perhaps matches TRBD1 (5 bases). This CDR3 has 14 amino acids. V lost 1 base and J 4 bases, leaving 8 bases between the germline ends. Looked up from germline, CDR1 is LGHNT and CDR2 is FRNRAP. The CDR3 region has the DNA TGTGCTAGTGGTTTGGAGGCAGGGAATCAGCCCCAGCATTTT. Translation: CASGLEAGNQPQHF.

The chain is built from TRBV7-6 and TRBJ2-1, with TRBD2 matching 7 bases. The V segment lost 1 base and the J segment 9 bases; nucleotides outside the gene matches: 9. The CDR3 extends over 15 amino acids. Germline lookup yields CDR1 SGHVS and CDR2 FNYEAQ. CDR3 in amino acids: CASSLGSGPGLEQFF. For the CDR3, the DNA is TGTGCCAGCAGCTTAGGTAGCGGGCCGGGTCTTGAGCAGTTCTTC.

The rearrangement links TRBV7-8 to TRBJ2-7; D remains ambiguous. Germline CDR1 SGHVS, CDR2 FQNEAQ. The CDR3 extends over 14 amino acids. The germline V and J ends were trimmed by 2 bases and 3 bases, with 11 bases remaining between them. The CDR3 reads CASSLHSVGYEQYF. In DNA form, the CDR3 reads TGTGCCAGCAGCTTACATTCAGTTGGCTACGAGCAGTACTTC.

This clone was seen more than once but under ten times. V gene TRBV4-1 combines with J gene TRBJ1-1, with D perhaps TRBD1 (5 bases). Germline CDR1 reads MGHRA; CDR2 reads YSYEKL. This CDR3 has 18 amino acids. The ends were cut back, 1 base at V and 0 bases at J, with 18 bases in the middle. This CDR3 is CASSQGPTLLGLNTEAFF. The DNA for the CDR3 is TGCGCCAGCAGCCAAGGCCCAACCCTGTTGGGGCTGAACACTGAAGCTTTCTTT.

The CDR3 loop is CASSIRTDSYEQYF. The DNA of the CDR3 is TGCGCCAGCAGCATCCGGACAGACTCCTACGAGCAGTACTTC. V and J are TRBV5-1 and TRBJ2-7, with a weak D call TRBD1 (6 bases). Trimming stripped 4 bases from V and 0 bases from J, with 11 bases between. Germline loops: CDR1 SGHRS, CDR2 YFSETQ. The CDR3 runs to 14 residues.

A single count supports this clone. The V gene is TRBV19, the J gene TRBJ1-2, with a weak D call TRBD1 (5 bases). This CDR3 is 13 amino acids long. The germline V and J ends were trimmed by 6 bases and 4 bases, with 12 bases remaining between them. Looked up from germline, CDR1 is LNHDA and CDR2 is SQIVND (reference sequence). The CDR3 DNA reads TGTGCCAGTAGGGCCGGGACGGCCTATGGCTACACCTTC. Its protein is CASRAGTAYGYTF.

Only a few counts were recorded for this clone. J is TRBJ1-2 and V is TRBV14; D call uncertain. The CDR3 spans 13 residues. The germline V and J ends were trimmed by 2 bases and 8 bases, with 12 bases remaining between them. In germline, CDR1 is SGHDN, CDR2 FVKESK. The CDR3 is CASSQHMDSGYTF. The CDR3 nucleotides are TGTGCCAGCAGCCAACATATGGACTCAGGCTACACCTTC.

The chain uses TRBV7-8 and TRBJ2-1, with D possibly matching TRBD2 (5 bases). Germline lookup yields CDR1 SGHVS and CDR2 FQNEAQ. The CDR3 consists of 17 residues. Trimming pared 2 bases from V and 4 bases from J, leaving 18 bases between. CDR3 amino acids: CASSLSNIAPLYNEQFF. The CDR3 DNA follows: TGTGCCAGCAGCTTATCCAACATAGCGCCCTTGTACAATGAGCAGTTCTTC.

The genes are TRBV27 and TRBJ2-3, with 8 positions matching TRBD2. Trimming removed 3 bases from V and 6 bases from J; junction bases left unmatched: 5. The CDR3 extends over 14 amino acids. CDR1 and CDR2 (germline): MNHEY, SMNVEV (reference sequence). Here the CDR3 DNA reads TGTGCCAGCAGTTTCGCGGGAGGAGGGGATACGCAGTATTTT. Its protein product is CASSFAGGGDTQYF.

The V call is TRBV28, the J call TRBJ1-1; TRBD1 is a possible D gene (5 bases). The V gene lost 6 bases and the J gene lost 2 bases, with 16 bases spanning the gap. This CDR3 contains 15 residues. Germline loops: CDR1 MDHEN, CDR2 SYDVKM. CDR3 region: CASRTEDKPNTEAFF. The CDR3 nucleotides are TGTGCCAGCAGGACTGAGGACAAGCCTAACACTGAAGCTTTCTTT.

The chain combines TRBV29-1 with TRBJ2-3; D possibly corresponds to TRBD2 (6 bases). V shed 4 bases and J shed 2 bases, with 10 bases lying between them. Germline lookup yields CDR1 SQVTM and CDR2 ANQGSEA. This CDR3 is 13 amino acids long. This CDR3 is CSVGRDFTDTQYF. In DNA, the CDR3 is TGCAGCGTTGGGAGGGATTTCACAGATACGCAGTATTTT.

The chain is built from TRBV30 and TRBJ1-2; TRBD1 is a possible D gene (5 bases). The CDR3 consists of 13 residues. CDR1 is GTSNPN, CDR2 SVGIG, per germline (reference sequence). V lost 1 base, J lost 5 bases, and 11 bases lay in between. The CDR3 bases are TGTGCCTGGAGTGCTCAGGGACCTTATGGCTACACCTTC. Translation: CAWSAQGPYGYTF.

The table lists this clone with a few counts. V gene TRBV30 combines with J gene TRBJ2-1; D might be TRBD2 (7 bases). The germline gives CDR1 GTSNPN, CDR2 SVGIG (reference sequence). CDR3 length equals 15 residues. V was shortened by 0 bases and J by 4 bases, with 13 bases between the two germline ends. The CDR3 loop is CAWSVRGATYNEQFF. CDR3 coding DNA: TGTGCCTGGAGTGTACGGGGGGCAACGTACAATGAGCAGTTCTTC.

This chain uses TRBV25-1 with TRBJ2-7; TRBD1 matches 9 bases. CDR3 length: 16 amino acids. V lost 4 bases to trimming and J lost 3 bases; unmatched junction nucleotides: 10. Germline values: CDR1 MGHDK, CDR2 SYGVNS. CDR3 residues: CASSGRQGERVYEQYF. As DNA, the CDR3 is TGTGCCAGCAGTGGTAGACAGGGGGAGAGGGTCTACGAGCAGTACTTC.

CDR3 DNA sequence: TGTGCCAGCAGCCCCGGACAGTGGAACACTGAAGCTTTCTTT. It is translated as CASSPGQWNTEAFF. This sequence joins TRBV14 and TRBJ1-1; weak D call: TRBD1 (6 bases). The germline V gene encodes CDR1 SGHDN and CDR2 FVKESK. Trimming shortened V by 4 bases and J by 1 base, and 10 bases separated the two germline ends. This CDR3 region has 14 residues.

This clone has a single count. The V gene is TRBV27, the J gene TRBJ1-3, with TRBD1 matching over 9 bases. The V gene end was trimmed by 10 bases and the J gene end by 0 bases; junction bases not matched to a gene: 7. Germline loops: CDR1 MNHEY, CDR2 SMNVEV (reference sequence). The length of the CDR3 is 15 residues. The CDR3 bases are TGTGCCAACAGGGAGGACAGGGGCTCTGGAAACACCATATATTTT. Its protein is CANREDRGSGNTIYF.

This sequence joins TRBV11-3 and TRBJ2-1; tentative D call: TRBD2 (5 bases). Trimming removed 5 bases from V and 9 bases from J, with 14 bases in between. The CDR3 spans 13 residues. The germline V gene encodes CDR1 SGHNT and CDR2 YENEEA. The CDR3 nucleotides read TGTGCCAGCAGCCGAGTTCCGGGATTTGAGCAGTTCTTC. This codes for CASSRVPGFEQFF.

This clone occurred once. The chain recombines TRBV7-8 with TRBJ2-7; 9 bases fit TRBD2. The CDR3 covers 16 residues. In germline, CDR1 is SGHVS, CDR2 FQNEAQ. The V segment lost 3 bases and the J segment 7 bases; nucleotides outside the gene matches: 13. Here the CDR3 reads CASSFQTSGPSLEQYF. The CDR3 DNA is TGTGCCAGCAGCTTCCAGACTAGCGGCCCTTCCCTGGAGCAGTACTTC. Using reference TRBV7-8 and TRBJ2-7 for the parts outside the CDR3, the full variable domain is GAGVSQSPRYKVAKRGQDVALRCDPISGHVSLFWYQQALGQGPEFLTYFQNEAQLDKSGLPSDRFFAERPEGSVSTLKIQRTQQEDSAVYLCASSFQTSGPSLEQYFGPGTRLTVT.

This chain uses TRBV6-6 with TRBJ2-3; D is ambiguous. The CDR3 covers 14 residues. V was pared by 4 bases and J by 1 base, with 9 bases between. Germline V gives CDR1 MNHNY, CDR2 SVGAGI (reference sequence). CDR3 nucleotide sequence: TGTGCCAGCAGTTCACGAGGCGGCACAGATACGCAGTATTTT. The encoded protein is CASSSRGGTDTQYF.

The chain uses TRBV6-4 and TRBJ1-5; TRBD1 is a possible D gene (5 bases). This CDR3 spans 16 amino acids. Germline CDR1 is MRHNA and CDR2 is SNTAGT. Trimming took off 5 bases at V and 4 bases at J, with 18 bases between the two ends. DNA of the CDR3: TGTGCCAGCAGTAAAGAGGGGCAAAGGGGTAATCAGCCCCAGCATTTT. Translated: CASSKEGQRGNQPQHF.

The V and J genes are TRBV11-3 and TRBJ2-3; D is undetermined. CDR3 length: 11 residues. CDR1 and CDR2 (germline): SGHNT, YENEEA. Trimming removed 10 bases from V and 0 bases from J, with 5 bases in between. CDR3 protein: CATTSTDTQYF. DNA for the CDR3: TGTGCCACCACTAGCACAGATACGCAGTATTTT.